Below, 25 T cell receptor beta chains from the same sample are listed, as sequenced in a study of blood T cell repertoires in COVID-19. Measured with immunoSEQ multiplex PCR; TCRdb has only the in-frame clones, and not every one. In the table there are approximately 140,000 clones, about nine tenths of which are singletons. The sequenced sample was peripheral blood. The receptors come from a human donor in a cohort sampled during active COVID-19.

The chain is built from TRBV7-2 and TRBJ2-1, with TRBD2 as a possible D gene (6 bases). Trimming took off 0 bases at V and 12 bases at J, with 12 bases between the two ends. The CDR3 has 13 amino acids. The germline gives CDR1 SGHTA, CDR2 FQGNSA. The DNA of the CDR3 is TGTGCCAGCAGCTTAGCCGGGTCCGGGGGGCAGTTCTTC. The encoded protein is CASSLAGSGGQFF.

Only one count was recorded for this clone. The DNA for the CDR3 is TGTGCCAGTAGTATAGCGACAGGGGGACTAGACGAGCAGTACTTC. Translated, it gives CASSIATGGLDEQYF. The rearrangement joins TRBV19 to TRBJ2-7, with D maybe TRBD1 (9 bases). The CDR3 runs to 15 residues. V was trimmed by 1 base and J by 5 bases, leaving 15 bases between them. The V gene's germline CDR1 is LNHDA and CDR2 SQIVND (reference sequence).

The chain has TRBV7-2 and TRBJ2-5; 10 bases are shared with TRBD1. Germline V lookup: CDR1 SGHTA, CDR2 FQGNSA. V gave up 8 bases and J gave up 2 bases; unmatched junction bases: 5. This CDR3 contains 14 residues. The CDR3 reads CASGKDRGQETQYF. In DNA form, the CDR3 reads TGTGCCAGCGGGAAGGACAGGGGGCAAGAGACCCAGTACTTC.

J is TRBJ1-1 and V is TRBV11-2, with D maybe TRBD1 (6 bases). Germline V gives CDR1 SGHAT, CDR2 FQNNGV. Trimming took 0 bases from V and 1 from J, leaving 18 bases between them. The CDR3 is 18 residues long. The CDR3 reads CASSLDNREGSGNTEAFF. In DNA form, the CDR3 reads TGTGCCAGCAGCTTAGATAACAGGGAAGGCAGCGGGAACACTGAAGCTTTCTTT.

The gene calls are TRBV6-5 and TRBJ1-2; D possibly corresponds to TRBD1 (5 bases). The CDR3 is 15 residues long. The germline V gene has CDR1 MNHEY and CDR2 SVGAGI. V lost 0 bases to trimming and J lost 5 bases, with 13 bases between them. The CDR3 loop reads CASSYSGRAGYGYTF. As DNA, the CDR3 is TGTGCCAGCAGTTACTCGGGCAGGGCAGGGTATGGCTACACCTTC.

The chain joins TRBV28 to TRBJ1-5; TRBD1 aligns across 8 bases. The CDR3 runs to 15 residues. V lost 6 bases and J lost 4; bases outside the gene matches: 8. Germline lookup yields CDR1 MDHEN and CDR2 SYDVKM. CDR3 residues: CASRIGQGWNQPQHF. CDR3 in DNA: TGTGCCAGCAGAATCGGACAGGGATGGAATCAGCCCCAGCATTTT.

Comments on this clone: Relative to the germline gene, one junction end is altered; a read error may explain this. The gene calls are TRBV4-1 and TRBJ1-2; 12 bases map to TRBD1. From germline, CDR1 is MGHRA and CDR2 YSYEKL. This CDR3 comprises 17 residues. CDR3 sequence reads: CASTQGTGGPMRYGYTF. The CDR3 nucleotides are TGCGCCAGCACCCAAGGGACAGGGGGCCCTATGAGGTATGGCTACACCTTC.

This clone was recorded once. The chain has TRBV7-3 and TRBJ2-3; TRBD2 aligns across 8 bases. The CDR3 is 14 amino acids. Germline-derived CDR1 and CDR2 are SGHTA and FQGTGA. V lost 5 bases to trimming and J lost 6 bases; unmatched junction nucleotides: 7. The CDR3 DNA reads TGTGCCAGCAGCCCCAGCGGGGGAGGGGATACGCAGTATTTT. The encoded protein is CASSPSGGGDTQYF.

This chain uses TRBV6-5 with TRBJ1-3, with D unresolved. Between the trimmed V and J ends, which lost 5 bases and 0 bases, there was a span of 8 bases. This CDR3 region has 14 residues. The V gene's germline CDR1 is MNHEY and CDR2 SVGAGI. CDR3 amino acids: CASSRAISGNTIYF. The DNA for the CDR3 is TGTGCCAGCAGTAGAGCCATCTCTGGAAACACCATATATTTT.

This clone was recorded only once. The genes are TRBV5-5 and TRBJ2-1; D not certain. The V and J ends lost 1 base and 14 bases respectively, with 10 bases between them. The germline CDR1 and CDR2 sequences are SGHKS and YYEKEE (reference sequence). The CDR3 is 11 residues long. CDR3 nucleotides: TGTGCCAGCAGCTTGCAGTTTCAGGAGTTCTTC. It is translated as CASSLQFQEFF.

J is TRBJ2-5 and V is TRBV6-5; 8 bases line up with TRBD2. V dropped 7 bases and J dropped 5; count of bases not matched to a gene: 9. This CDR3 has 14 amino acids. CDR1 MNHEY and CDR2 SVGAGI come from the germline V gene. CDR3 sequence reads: CASNSGGDGETQYF. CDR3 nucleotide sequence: TGTGCCAGCAACTCGGGAGGGGACGGGGAGACCCAGTACTTC.

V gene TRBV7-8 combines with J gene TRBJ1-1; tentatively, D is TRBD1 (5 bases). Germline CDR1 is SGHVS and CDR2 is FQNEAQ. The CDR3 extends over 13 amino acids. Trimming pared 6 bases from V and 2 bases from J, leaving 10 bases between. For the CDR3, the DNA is TGTGCCAGCAGACAATGGGGCAACACTGAAGCTTTCTTT. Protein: CASRQWGNTEAFF. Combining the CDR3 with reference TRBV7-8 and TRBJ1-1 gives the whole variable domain GAGVSQSPRYKVAKRGQDVALRCDPISGHVSLFWYQQALGQGPEFLTYFQNEAQLDKSGLPSDRFFAERPEGSVSTLKIQRTQQEDSAVYLCASRQWGNTEAFFGQGTRLTVV.

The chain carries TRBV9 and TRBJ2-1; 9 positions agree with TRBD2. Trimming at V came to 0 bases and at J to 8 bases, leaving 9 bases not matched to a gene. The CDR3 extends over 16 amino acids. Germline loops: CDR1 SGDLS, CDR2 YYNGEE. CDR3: CASSVVGGGAIYEQFF. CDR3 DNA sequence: TGTGCCAGCAGCGTAGTTGGCGGGGGGGCTATTTATGAGCAGTTCTTC.

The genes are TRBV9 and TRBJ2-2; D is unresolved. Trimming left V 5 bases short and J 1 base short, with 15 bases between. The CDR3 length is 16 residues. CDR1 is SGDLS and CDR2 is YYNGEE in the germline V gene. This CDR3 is CASSSRMAVNTGELFF. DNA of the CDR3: TGTGCCAGCAGTTCCAGGATGGCAGTGAACACCGGGGAGCTGTTTTTT.

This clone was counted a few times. DNA of the CDR3: TGCGCCAGCAGGTTCGGGACAGGGACCTACAATGAGCAGTTCTTC. Encoded protein: CASRFGTGTYNEQFF. This sequence joins TRBV5-1 and TRBJ2-1; 9 bases align to TRBD1. The V and J ends lost 5 bases and 2 bases, in that order; junction bases with no gene match: 5. Germline CDR1 is SGHRS and CDR2 is YFSETQ. The CDR3 runs to 15 residues.

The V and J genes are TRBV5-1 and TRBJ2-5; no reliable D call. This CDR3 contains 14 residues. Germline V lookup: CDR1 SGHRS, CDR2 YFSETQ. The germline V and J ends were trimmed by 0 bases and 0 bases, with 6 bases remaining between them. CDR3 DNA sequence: TGCGCCAGCAGCTTGGGCCGGGACCAAGAGACCCAGTACTTC. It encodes CASSLGRDQETQYF.

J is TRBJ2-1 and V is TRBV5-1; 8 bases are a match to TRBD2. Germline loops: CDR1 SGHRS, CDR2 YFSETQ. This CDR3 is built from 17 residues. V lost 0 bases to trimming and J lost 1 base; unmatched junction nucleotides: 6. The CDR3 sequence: CASSLATSGSSYNEQFF. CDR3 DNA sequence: TGCGCCAGCAGCTTGGCCACAAGCGGGAGTTCCTACAATGAGCAGTTCTTC. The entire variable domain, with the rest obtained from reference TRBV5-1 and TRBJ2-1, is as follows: KAGVTQTPRYLIKTRGQQVTLSCSPISGHRSVSWYQQTPGQGLQFLFEYFSETQRNKGNFPGRFSGRQFSNSRSEMNVSTLELGDSALYLCASSLATSGSSYNEQFFGPGTRLTVL.

The DNA for the CDR3 is TGCGCCAGCAGCTTGGTCCCGGGACTAGCGGGACCTAGCACAGATACGCAGTATTTT. Amino acid sequence: CASSLVPGLAGPSTDTQYF. The genes are TRBV5-1 and TRBJ2-3; 13 positions agree with TRBD2. Looked up from germline, CDR1 is SGHRS and CDR2 is YFSETQ. J lost 0 bases, V lost 0 bases, and 7 bases had no gene match. This CDR3 spans 19 amino acids.

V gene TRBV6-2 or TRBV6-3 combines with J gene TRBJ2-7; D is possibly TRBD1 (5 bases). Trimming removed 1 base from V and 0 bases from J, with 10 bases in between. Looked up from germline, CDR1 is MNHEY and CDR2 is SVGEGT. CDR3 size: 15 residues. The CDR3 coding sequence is TGTGCCAGCAGTTACTGGGCAGGGCCCTCCTACGAGCAGTACTTC. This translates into CASSYWAGPSYEQYF.

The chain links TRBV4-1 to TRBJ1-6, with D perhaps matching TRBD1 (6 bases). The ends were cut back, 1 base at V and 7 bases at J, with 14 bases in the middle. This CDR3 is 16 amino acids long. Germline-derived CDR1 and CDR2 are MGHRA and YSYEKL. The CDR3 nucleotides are TGCGCCAGCAGCCAAGGCTCGCGGACAGAGAATTCACCCCTCCACTTT. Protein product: CASSQGSRTENSPLHF.

This chain's CDR3 is CASGTSAETQYF. CDR3 bases: TGTGCCAGCGGAACTAGCGCAGAGACCCAGTACTTC. V gene TRBV28 combines with J gene TRBJ2-5; 7 bases match TRBD2. Per germline, CDR1 MDHEN and CDR2 SYDVKM. Trimming cost V 8 bases and J 4 bases; bases outside gene matches: 4. The CDR3 has 12 amino acids.

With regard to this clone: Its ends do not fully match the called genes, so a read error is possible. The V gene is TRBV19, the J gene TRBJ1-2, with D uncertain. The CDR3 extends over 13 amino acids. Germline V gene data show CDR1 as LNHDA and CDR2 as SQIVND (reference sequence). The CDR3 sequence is CASSIFNSDSRLF. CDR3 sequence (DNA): TGTGCCAGTAGTATCTTCAATTCGGACTCGAGACTATTC.

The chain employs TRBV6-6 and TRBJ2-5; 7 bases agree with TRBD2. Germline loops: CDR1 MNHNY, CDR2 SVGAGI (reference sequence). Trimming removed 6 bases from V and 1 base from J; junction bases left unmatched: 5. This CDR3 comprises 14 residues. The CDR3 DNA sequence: TGTGCCAGCAGAGAGAGCGGGGTCCAAGAGACCCAGTACTTC. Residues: CASRESGVQETQYF.

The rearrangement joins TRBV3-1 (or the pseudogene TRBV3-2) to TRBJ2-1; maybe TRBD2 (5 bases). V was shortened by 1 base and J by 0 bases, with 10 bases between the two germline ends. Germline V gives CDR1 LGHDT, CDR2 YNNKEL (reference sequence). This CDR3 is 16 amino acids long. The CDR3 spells CASSQGKRTSYNEQFF. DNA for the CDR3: TGTGCCAGCAGCCAAGGAAAGCGGACCTCCTACAATGAGCAGTTCTTC.

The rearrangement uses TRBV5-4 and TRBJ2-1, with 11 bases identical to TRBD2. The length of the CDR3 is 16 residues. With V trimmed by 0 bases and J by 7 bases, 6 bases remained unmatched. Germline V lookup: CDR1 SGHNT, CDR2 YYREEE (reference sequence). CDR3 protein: CASSLGSGRADNEQFF. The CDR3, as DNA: TGTGCCAGCAGCTTGGGTAGCGGGAGGGCCGATAATGAGCAGTTCTTC.